Listed below are T cell receptor beta chains from one sample, sequenced in a study of blood T cell repertoires in COVID-19. Assay used: immunoSEQ multiplex PCR; TCRdb lists only in-frame clones, some missing. The data hold about 94,000 clones, with about 82% observed a single time. The material sequenced was peripheral blood. The receptors derive from a woman aged 55-69 years in a cohort sampled during active or convalescent COVID-19. Both conserved end residues are part of each CDR3. The D gene is left open where the match is weak. The listing skips clone size in some rows; elsewhere it reads once, few, many or a size class.

J: TRBJ1-2
length: 14
V: TRBV9
D: -
size: -
DNA: TGTGCCAGCAGCGTAGACGGGACATTCTATGGCTACACCTTC
CDR3: CASSVDGTFYGYTF

J: TRBJ1-5
length: 15
V: TRBV24-1
D: TRBD1
size: -
DNA: TGTGCCACCAGTGATACCGGGACAGGGAAGGGGCCCCAGCATTTT
CDR3: CATSDTGTGKGPQHF

J: TRBJ1-2
length: 16
V: TRBV9
D: -
size: -
DNA: TGTGCCAGCAGCGTAGATTGGGCACCTCATAACTATGGCTACACCTTC
CDR3: CASSVDWAPHNYGYTF

J: TRBJ2-2
length: 18
V: TRBV27
D: TRBD1
size: -
DNA: TGTGCCAGCAGTTTATTGCCCCGGACAGGGGCGGGCACCGGGGAGCTGTTTTTT
CDR3: CASSLLPRTGAGTGELFF

J: TRBJ1-2
length: 13
V: TRBV3-1/TRBV3-2
D: -
size: -
DNA: TGTGCCAGCAGCCAAGTCCCTCCAACAGGCTACACCTTC
CDR3: CASSQVPPTGYTF

J: TRBJ2-7
length: 16
V: TRBV15
D: -
size: few
DNA: TGTGCCACCAGCAGAGATCGACAGGTCCCCTCCTACGAGCAGTACTTC
CDR3: CATSRDRQVPSYEQYF

J: TRBJ1-5
length: 16
V: TRBV27
D: TRBD1
size: -
DNA: TGTGCCAGCAGATGGACAGGGGGGGGAAGCAATCAGCCCCAGCATTTT
CDR3: CASRWTGGGSNQPQHF

J: TRBJ1-1
length: 13
V: TRBV30
D: -
size: once
DNA: TGTGCCTGGAGTGTCGGGGGTGGCACTGAAGCTTTCTTT
CDR3: CAWSVGGGTEAFF

J: TRBJ2-1
length: 11
V: TRBV6-5
D: TRBD1
size: once
DNA: TGTGCCAGCAGTCCTAACAGGGGGCAGTTCTTC
CDR3: CASSPNRGQFF

J: TRBJ2-3
length: 14
V: TRBV27
D: -
size: -
DNA: TGTGCCACCCTTCGAACAGGGACCACAGATACGCAGTATTTT
CDR3: CATLRTGTTDTQYF

J: TRBJ2-5
length: 15
V: TRBV5-4
D: -
size: -
DNA: TGTGCCAGCAGCTTGATTGCCCGCGGCCAAGAGACCCAGTACTTC
CDR3: CASSLIARGQETQYF

J: TRBJ2-3
length: 15
V: TRBV20-1
D: TRBD2
size: -
DNA: TGCAGTGCTAGTGGGACTAGCGAGATCACAGATACGCAGTATTTT
CDR3: CSASGTSEITDTQYF

J: TRBJ2-5
length: 16
V: TRBV2
D: TRBD2
size: -
DNA: TGTGCCAGCAGTGCAGCCACGCGGGGGGGCCAAGAGACCCAGTACTTC
CDR3: CASSAATRGGQETQYF

J: TRBJ1-1
length: 13
V: TRBV2
D: -
size: -
DNA: TGTGCCAGCAGTGGACAGCCTAGCACTGAAGCTTTCTTT
CDR3: CASSGQPSTEAFF

J: TRBJ1-5
length: 14
V: TRBV5-6
D: -
size: -
DNA: TGTGCCAGCAGCTTGAGAGGAGGGTTCCAGCCCCAGCATTTT
CDR3: CASSLRGGFQPQHF

J: TRBJ1-1
length: 13
V: TRBV4-1
D: -
size: -
DNA: TGCGCCAGCAGTCCCGTCGGGGGACCTGAAGCTTTCTTT
CDR3: CASSPVGGPEAFF

J: TRBJ2-7
length: 13
V: TRBV6-5
D: -
size: -
DNA: TGTGCCAGCAGTTACAGCTCCCCGATGGAGCAGTACTTC
CDR3: CASSYSSPMEQYF

J: TRBJ2-1
length: 16
V: TRBV29-1
D: TRBD2
size: -
DNA: TGCAGCGTTGAAAGGGCGGCTAGCGGGAAGGACAATGAGCAGTTCTTC
CDR3: CSVERAASGKDNEQFF

J: TRBJ1-3
length: 19
V: TRBV3-1/TRBV3-2
D: -
size: -
DNA: TGTGCCAGCAGCCAAGGGGCGTGGATCGGGACAAACTCTGGAAACACCATATATTTT
CDR3: CASSQGAWIGTNSGNTIYF

J: TRBJ2-5
length: 15
V: TRBV19
D: TRBD2
size: -
DNA: TGTGCCAGTAGTAGGACTAGCGGGCACCAAGAGACCCAGTACTTC
CDR3: CASSRTSGHQETQYF

J: TRBJ2-7
length: 11
V: TRBV20-1
D: -
size: -
DNA: TGCAGTGCCACACACTCCTACGAGCAGTACTTC
CDR3: CSATHSYEQYF

J: TRBJ1-6
length: 14
V: TRBV19
D: TRBD1
size: many
DNA: TGTGCCAGTAGTAGGGACAGGTACCTTTCACCCCTCCACTTT
CDR3: CASSRDRYLSPLHF

J: TRBJ2-3
length: 14
V: TRBV5-4
D: -
size: -
DNA: TGTGCCAGCAGCTCGGAGGGGGCCACAGATACGCAGTATTTT
CDR3: CASSSEGATDTQYF

J: TRBJ2-1
length: 13
V: TRBV28
D: -
size: -
DNA: TGTGCCACCGTGGGCAGCTCCTACAATGAGCAGTTCTTC
CDR3: CATVGSSYNEQFF

J: TRBJ2-7
length: 14
V: TRBV18
D: TRBD2
size: few
DNA: TGTGCCAGCTCACCGCCGGGGGGTGGGTACGAGCAGTACTTC
CDR3: CASSPPGGGYEQYF

J: TRBJ1-6
length: 19
V: TRBV30
D: -
size: -
DNA: TGTGCCTGGAGCCTGTGGACAGCAAGACGGACTGCCTATAATTCACCCCTCCACTTT
CDR3: CAWSLWTARRTAYNSPLHF

J: TRBJ1-6
length: 16
V: TRBV19
D: TRBD1
size: -
DNA: TGTGCCAGTAGTAAGGCCACAGGGGGTTTACGTTCACCCCTCCACTTT
CDR3: CASSKATGGLRSPLHF

J: TRBJ2-1
length: 15
V: TRBV19
D: -
size: -
DNA: TGTGCCAGTAGTATCAACGGGGACTCCTACAATGAGCAGTTCTTC
CDR3: CASSINGDSYNEQFF

J: TRBJ2-1
length: 13
V: TRBV27
D: TRBD2
size: -
DNA: TGTGCCAGCACTGGACTAGCGGGAGAGGGTCAGTTCTTC
CDR3: CASTGLAGEGQFF

J: TRBJ2-1
length: 12
V: TRBV24-1
D: TRBD2
size: few
DNA: TGTGCCACCGGACTAGCGGGAGGTCCACAGTTCTTC
CDR3: CATGLAGGPQFF

J: TRBJ1-2
length: 14
V: TRBV4-2
D: TRBD1
size: -
DNA: TGTGCCAGCAGCCAAGAACAGGGGGGGTATGGCTACACCTTC
CDR3: CASSQEQGGYGYTF

J: TRBJ1-4
length: 14
V: TRBV19
D: -
size: -
DNA: TGTGCCAGTAGTATAGGGAGGTCCAATGAAAAACTGTTTTTT
CDR3: CASSIGRSNEKLFF

J: TRBJ2-5
length: 16
V: TRBV18
D: -
size: -
DNA: TGTGCCAGCTCACCGCGGCGGGGACTCGGGGAAGAGACCCAGTACTTC
CDR3: CASSPRRGLGEETQYF

J: TRBJ2-1
length: 15
V: TRBV28
D: TRBD2
size: few
DNA: TGTGCCAGCAGCCGCACGCCTAGCGGGAGCGGTGAGCAGTTCTTC
CDR3: CASSRTPSGSGEQFF

J: TRBJ1-4
length: 16
V: TRBV5-1
D: TRBD1
size: -
DNA: TGCGCCAGCAGCTTGGCCCCCGGGACAGGGTATGAAAAACTGTTTTTT
CDR3: CASSLAPGTGYEKLFF

J: TRBJ2-7
length: 15
V: TRBV28
D: TRBD2
size: -
DNA: TGTGCCAGCAGCGAGACTAGCGGGGTCCTTTACGAGCAGTACTTC
CDR3: CASSETSGVLYEQYF

J: TRBJ2-1
length: 18
V: TRBV5-1
D: TRBD2
size: -
DNA: TGCGCCAGCAGCTTGACCCCCGGGACTAGCGGGGCCAACAATGAGCAGTTCTTC
CDR3: CASSLTPGTSGANNEQFF

J: TRBJ2-3
length: 15
V: TRBV2
D: TRBD2
size: -
DNA: TGTGCCAGCAGCGCTCGGGAGGCGGGACCAGATACGCAGTATTTT
CDR3: CASSAREAGPDTQYF

J: TRBJ1-1
length: 14
V: TRBV2
D: TRBD1
size: -
DNA: TGTGCCAGCAGCCAGACAGGGCGGAACACTGAAGCTTTCTTT
CDR3: CASSQTGRNTEAFF

J: TRBJ1-2
length: 14
V: TRBV2
D: TRBD1
size: -
DNA: TGTGCCAGCAGCCCTAAAAAGGGGGCATATGGCTACACCTTC
CDR3: CASSPKKGAYGYTF

J: TRBJ2-7
length: 14
V: TRBV6-5
D: TRBD1
size: -
DNA: TGTGCCAGCAAACCGGGACAGGGAACTTACGAGCAGTACTTC
CDR3: CASKPGQGTYEQYF

J: TRBJ2-3
length: 16
V: TRBV28
D: TRBD2
size: once
DNA: TGTGCCAGCAGTCCCACCTCTAGCGGGGGCACAGATACGCAGTATTTT
CDR3: CASSPTSSGGTDTQYF

J: TRBJ1-5
length: 12
V: TRBV27
D: -
size: -
DNA: TGTGCCAGCAGTCCTGGCGGACAGCCCCAGCATTTT
CDR3: CASSPGGQPQHF

J: TRBJ2-6
length: 18
V: TRBV18
D: -
size: -
DNA: TGTGCCAGCTCACCACCCCGGGGGACCTACTCTGGGGCCAACGTCCTGACTTTC
CDR3: CASSPPRGTYSGANVLTF

J: TRBJ2-3
length: 16
V: TRBV27
D: TRBD2
size: once
DNA: TGTGCCAGCAGTTTAATTGCGGGAGGGCCTTTAGATACGCAGTATTTT
CDR3: CASSLIAGGPLDTQYF

J: TRBJ2-7
length: 17
V: TRBV10-3
D: TRBD2
size: -
DNA: TGTGCCATCAGTGAGTCAGCTAGCGGGACCTCTGTCTACGAGCAGTACTTC
CDR3: CAISESASGTSVYEQYF

J: TRBJ1-4
length: 16
V: TRBV3-1/TRBV3-2
D: TRBD1
size: -
DNA: TGTGCCAGCAGCCAGGGTGGGACAGCTCTAATTGGAAAACTGTTTTTT
CDR3: CASSQGGTALIGKLFF

J: TRBJ2-7
length: 15
V: TRBV4-1
D: -
size: -
DNA: TGCGCCAGCAGCCAAGTCCCCGATGGTCTAAGCGAGCAGTACTTC
CDR3: CASSQVPDGLSEQYF

J: TRBJ2-1
length: 17
V: TRBV21-1
D: -
size: -
DNA: TGTGCCAGCAGCAAAGCACGGGCGGGAGGCCGGTACAATGAGCAGTTCTTC
CDR3: CASSKARAGGRYNEQFF

J: TRBJ1-5
length: 17
V: TRBV4-1
D: TRBD1
size: -
DNA: TGCGCCAGCAGCCAAGTCCCAGGGGGCGGACGCAATCAGCCCCAGCATTTT
CDR3: CASSQVPGGGRNQPQHF

J: TRBJ2-7
length: 16
V: TRBV20-1
D: TRBD1
size: -
DNA: TGCAGTGCTAGTGGTCACGACAGGGGGCTCCCCTACGAGCAGTACTTC
CDR3: CSASGHDRGLPYEQYF

J: TRBJ1-2
length: 13
V: TRBV7-2
D: TRBD1
size: -
DNA: TGTGCCAGCAGCGAGGACAGGCGATATGGCTACACCTTC
CDR3: CASSEDRRYGYTF

J: TRBJ1-1
length: 15
V: TRBV10-3
D: TRBD1
size: -
DNA: TGTGCCATCAGGTATGGGGCAGGGGGTGACACTGAAGCTTTCTTT
CDR3: CAIRYGAGGDTEAFF

J: TRBJ2-5
length: 15
V: TRBV5-8
D: -
size: -
DNA: TGTGCCAGCAGCTTGGTGCCAGGGGCGAAAGAGACCCAGTACTTC
CDR3: CASSLVPGAKETQYF

J: TRBJ1-2
length: 16
V: TRBV4-2
D: -
size: -
DNA: TGTGCCAGCAGCTCCAGTGAAGGGGGACTAAGAAGTGGCTACACCTTC
CDR3: CASSSSEGGLRSGYTF

J: TRBJ1-5
length: 16
V: TRBV19
D: -
size: -
DNA: TGTGCCAGTAGTACCTTTACAGGGATGAGAGATCAGCCCCAGCATTTT
CDR3: CASSTFTGMRDQPQHF

J: TRBJ2-1
length: 13
V: TRBV6-5
D: TRBD2
size: -
DNA: TGTGCCAGCTGGACTAGCGGGGGGCATGAGCAGTTCTTC
CDR3: CASWTSGGHEQFF

J: TRBJ1-3
length: 14
V: TRBV3-1/TRBV3-2
D: TRBD1
size: few
DNA: TGTGCCAGCACCCGACAGGGAGCTGGGGGCACCATATATTTT
CDR3: CASTRQGAGGTIYF

J: TRBJ1-5
length: 15
V: TRBV6-4
D: -
size: -
DNA: TGTGCCAGCGAAACGGACAGAGATAGCAATCAGCCCCAGCATTTT
CDR3: CASETDRDSNQPQHF